The 31 T cell receptor beta chains reported below all come from one sample, sequenced in a study of stem cell transplantation in POMP-related autoinflammatory disease. The protocol was immunoSEQ multiplex PCR, while the TCRdb copy is restricted to in-frame clones and leaves out a portion. Of about 530 clones in the sample, 80% to 95% are singletons; the top ten hold approximately 7.6%. The sample in question was CD4+ follicular helper T cells (Tfh) from PBMCs, obtained after stem cell transplantation. These TCRs come from a human patient with POMP-related autoinflammation and immune dysregulation (PRAID). Some T cells may trace back to the graft donor.

CDR3 loop: CAWSLVGSPYEQYF. The CDR3 DNA is TGTGCCTGGAGTCTGGTCGGGAGTCCCTACGAGCAGTACTTC. V gene TRBV30 combines with J gene TRBJ2-7, with a tentative D call TRBD2 (6 bases). The germline gives CDR1 GTSNPN, CDR2 SVGIG (reference sequence). V lost 2 bases to trimming and J lost 2 bases, with 13 bases between them. The CDR3 length is 14 residues.

The CDR3 is CASSFSETQYF. DNA for the CDR3: TGTGCCAGCAGCTTCTCGGAGACCCAGTACTTC. The chain is built from TRBV7-9 and TRBJ2-5; D gene unclear. Looked up from germline, CDR1 is SEHNR and CDR2 is FQNEAQ (reference sequence). V lost 3 bases to trimming and J lost 5 bases, with 4 bases between them. This CDR3 contains 11 residues.

CDR3 sequence reads: CSASRRTNTGELFF. The CDR3 DNA reads TGCAGTGCCAGTCGTCGGACGAACACCGGGGAGCTGTTTTTT. This chain joins TRBV20-1 and TRBJ2-2; D is unclear. The CDR3 is 14 residues long. Germline CDR1 is DFQATT and CDR2 is SNEGSKA (reference sequence). V was clipped by 6 bases and J by 0 bases, with 11 bases between them.

The genes are TRBV18 and TRBJ2-5; 10 nucleotides align to TRBD2. The ends lost 2 bases at V and 5 bases at J; junction bases unmatched: 5. The CDR3 totals 15 residues. The germline V gene has CDR1 KGHSH and CDR2 LQKENI. In nucleotides, the CDR3 is TGTGCCAGCTCACCATTAAGCGGGAGGGTGGAGACCCAGTACTTC. It specifies CASSPLSGRVETQYF. The variable domain in full, with the rest retrieved from reference TRBV18 and TRBJ2-5, is NAGVMQNPRHLVRRRGQEARLRCSPMKGHSHVYWYRQLPEEGLKFMVYLQKENIIDESGMPKERFSAEFPKEGPSILRIQQVVRGDSAAYFCASSPLSGRVETQYFGPGTRLLVL.

The rearrangement joins TRBV6-5 to TRBJ2-2; D unclear. Trimming cost V 2 bases and J 4 bases, with 5 bases left between them. Germline V gene sequence: CDR1 MNHEY, CDR2 SVGAGI. The CDR3 extends over 13 amino acids. In DNA, the CDR3 is TGTGCCAGCAGTTACGGCAGCACCGGGGAGCTGTTTTTT. Protein: CASSYGSTGELFF.

This chain links TRBV7-6 with TRBJ2-3, with 11 bases identical to TRBD1. Germline loops: CDR1 SGHVS, CDR2 FNYEAQ. The CDR3 has 15 residues. J was trimmed by 4 bases and V by 2 bases; bases with no gene match: 2. The CDR3 is CASSLSGQGADTQYF. CDR3 in DNA: TGTGCCAGCAGCTTATCGGGACAGGGGGCAGATACGCAGTATTTT.

This clone was recorded a few times. V usage is TRBV3-1 (or the pseudogene TRBV3-2) and J usage is TRBJ1-2; TRBD1 matches at 7 bases. The V segment lost 5 bases and the J segment 7 bases; nucleotides outside the gene matches: 7. Germline V CDR1 and CDR2: LGHDT, YNNKEL (reference sequence). The CDR3 extends over 13 amino acids. The CDR3 protein is CASSSSGGFGYTF. The CDR3 bases are TGTGCCAGCAGCTCTTCAGGGGGATTTGGCTACACCTTC.

The chain recombines TRBV19 with TRBJ2-3; TRBD2 might be the D (6 bases). Between the trimmed V and J ends, which lost 3 bases and 1 base, there was a span of 8 bases. This CDR3 comprises 14 residues. From germline, CDR1 is LNHDA and CDR2 SQIVND (reference sequence). CDR3 residues: CASSMASGTDTQYF. The CDR3 DNA sequence: TGTGCCAGTAGTATGGCTAGCGGCACAGATACGCAGTATTTT.

The V gene is TRBV5-6, the J gene TRBJ1-2, with TRBD1 identical over 9 bases. Germline loops: CDR1 SGHDT, CDR2 YYEEEE. V trimming: 0 bases; J trimming: 6 bases; junction bases outside the gene matches: 0. The CDR3 contains 13 residues. This CDR3 reads CASSLGQGDGYTF. The CDR3, as DNA: TGTGCCAGCAGCTTGGGACAGGGGGATGGCTACACCTTC.

J is TRBJ2-1 and V is TRBV5-1, with D possibly matching TRBD2 (5 bases). V lost 4 bases and J 7 bases, leaving 15 bases between the germline ends. The CDR3 is 14 amino acids. CDR1 is SGHRS and CDR2 is YFSETQ in the germline V gene. CDR3 loop: CASSLLPAVNEQFF. The CDR3 DNA follows: TGCGCCAGCAGCCTGCTCCCAGCGGTGAATGAGCAGTTCTTC. The full variable domain, completed using reference TRBV5-1 and TRBJ2-1, is KAGVTQTPRYLIKTRGQQVTLSCSPISGHRSVSWYQQTPGQGLQFLFEYFSETQRNKGNFPGRFSGRQFSNSRSEMNVSTLELGDSALYLCASSLLPAVNEQFFGPGTRLTVL.

This sequence joins TRBV7-9 and TRBJ2-6; D unclear. The CDR3 length is 15 residues. Trimming removed 0 bases from V and 2 bases from J, with 5 bases in between. Per germline, CDR1 SEHNR and CDR2 FQNEAQ (reference sequence). This chain's CDR3 is CASSLAGAGANVLTF. CDR3 nucleotides: TGTGCCAGCAGCTTAGCTGGCGCTGGGGCCAACGTCCTGACTTTC.

This clone was recorded once. The rearrangement uses TRBV19 and TRBJ1-5; D unclear. Trimming took off 6 bases at V and 0 bases at J, with 9 bases between the two ends. Germline loops: CDR1 LNHDA, CDR2 SQIVND (reference sequence). This CDR3 is built from 14 residues. DNA for the CDR3: TGTGCCAGTAGGGGTGGATATAGCAATCAGCCCCAGCATTTT. Its translation is CASRGGYSNQPQHF.

The rearrangement links TRBV19 to TRBJ2-6; 7 bases are a match to TRBD2. Germline V CDR1 and CDR2: LNHDA, SQIVND (reference sequence). This CDR3 is built from 13 residues. With 4 bases clipped from V and 12 bases from J, the junction kept 6 bases outside the gene matches. The CDR3 loop is CASSKREVAVLTF. Written as DNA, the CDR3 is TGTGCCAGTAGTAAGCGGGAAGTGGCCGTCCTGACTTTC.

This sequence joins TRBV3-1 (or the pseudogene TRBV3-2) and TRBJ2-7; TRBD2 agrees at 9 bases. V gave up 4 bases and J gave up 5 bases; unmatched junction bases: 9. The CDR3 sequence is 15 residues long. Germline V gene lookup returns CDR1 LGHDT and CDR2 YNNKEL (reference sequence). CDR3: CASSPLSGSFHEQYF. The CDR3 region has the DNA TGTGCCAGCAGCCCCCTTAGCGGGAGTTTCCACGAGCAGTACTTC.

This sequence joins TRBV18 and TRBJ2-3, with no clear D. This CDR3 comprises 14 residues. The V and J ends lost 2 bases and 3 bases respectively, with 9 bases between them. From germline, CDR1 is KGHSH and CDR2 LQKENI. DNA for the CDR3: TGTGCCAGCTCACCAGGATACGAGACAGATACGCAGTATTTT. This translates into CASSPGYETDTQYF.

The CDR3: CAIAGTASYEQYF. The CDR3 coding sequence is TGTGCCATCGCCGGGACGGCATCCTACGAGCAGTACTTC. This sequence joins TRBV10-3 and TRBJ2-7, with D tentatively TRBD1 or TRBD2 (5 bases each). The CDR3 sequence is 13 residues long. V lost 8 bases and J 1 base, leaving 12 bases between the germline ends. Germline CDR1 reads ENHRY; CDR2 reads SYGVKD.

The V and J genes are TRBV6-5 and TRBJ1-1; D unresolved. The germline V gene has CDR1 MNHEY and CDR2 SVGAGI. This CDR3 is 12 amino acids long. Trimming cost V 6 bases and J 7 bases, with 12 bases left between them. The CDR3 spells CASRPRESEAFF. CDR3 nucleotides: TGTGCCAGCAGGCCCCGGGAGAGTGAAGCTTTCTTT.

This clone was counted once. The J gene is TRBJ1-5, the V gene TRBV18; TRBD1 is a possible D gene (6 bases). V was pared by 2 bases and J by 5 bases, with 10 bases between. The CDR3 extends over 14 amino acids. CDR1 and CDR2 from the germline V gene are KGHSH and LQKENI. In DNA, the CDR3 is TGTGCCAGCTCACCAGGGGGCACCTATCAGCCCCAGCATTTT. Its protein product is CASSPGGTYQPQHF. The variable domain in full, with the rest retrieved from reference TRBV18 and TRBJ1-5, is NAGVMQNPRHLVRRRGQEARLRCSPMKGHSHVYWYRQLPEEGLKFMVYLQKENIIDESGMPKERFSAEFPKEGPSILRIQQVVRGDSAAYFCASSPGGTYQPQHFGDGTRLSIL.

V and J are TRBV5-1 and TRBJ2-5, with a weak D call TRBD2 (6 bases). CDR3 length: 15 amino acids. V was shortened by 0 bases and J by 5 bases, with 14 bases between the two germline ends. CDR1 is SGHRS, CDR2 YFSETQ, per germline. CDR3 region: CASSLAGASEETQYF. CDR3 nucleotides: TGCGCCAGCAGCTTGGCCGGGGCTAGCGAGGAGACCCAGTACTTC.

The rearrangement joins TRBV7-8 to TRBJ2-5, with a possible D match to TRBD1 (5 bases). The germline V gene has CDR1 SGHVS and CDR2 FQNEAQ. The germline V and J ends were trimmed by 4 bases and 4 bases, with 13 bases remaining between them. The CDR3 has 14 residues. The CDR3 bases are TGTGCCAGCAGCTCGTTCAGGGTAGCAGAGACCCAGTACTTC. Protein: CASSSFRVAETQYF.

This chain joins TRBV3-1 (or the pseudogene TRBV3-2) and TRBJ2-1; 9 bases match TRBD2. This CDR3 is built from 18 residues. With V trimmed by 4 bases and J by 7 bases, 17 bases remained unmatched. The germline gives CDR1 LGHDT, CDR2 YNNKEL (reference sequence). This CDR3 reads CASSRAKLSSGMRNEQFF. The CDR3 DNA sequence: TGTGCCAGCAGCCGCGCGAAACTCTCTAGCGGGATGAGGAATGAGCAGTTCTTC.

This chain uses TRBV10-1 with TRBJ2-7, with 9 positions matching TRBD1. This CDR3 has 15 amino acids. V shed 3 bases and J 0 bases; nucleotides not matched to a gene: 3. Per germline, CDR1 WNHNN and CDR2 SYGVQD (reference sequence). The CDR3, as DNA: TGCGCCAGCAGTGATGGGACAGGGAGCTCCTACGAGCAGTACTTC. Its translation is CASSDGTGSSYEQYF.

This clone was seen a single time. The V and J genes are TRBV19 and TRBJ2-1; D is unclear. Trimming left V 3 bases short and J 1 base short, with 1 base between. The CDR3 has 12 residues. Germline CDR1 LNHDA, CDR2 SQIVND (reference sequence). CDR3 in amino acids: CASSMSYNEQFF. The CDR3 nucleotides are TGTGCCAGTAGTATGTCCTACAATGAGCAGTTCTTC.

This CDR3 reads CASSREYNEQFF. Written as DNA, the CDR3 is TGTGCCAGCAGTCGGGAATACAATGAGCAGTTCTTC. V and J are TRBV7-9 and TRBJ2-1, with a tentative D call TRBD2 (5 bases). The CDR3 has 12 amino acids. Germline values: CDR1 SEHNR, CDR2 FQNEAQ (reference sequence). V gave up 6 bases and J gave up 4 bases, with 7 bases separating them.

This chain uses TRBV7-3 with TRBJ2-3; D is uncertain. The V gene's germline CDR1 is SGHTA and CDR2 FQGTGA. Trimming cost V 2 bases and J 1 base, with 4 bases left between them. The CDR3 totals 13 residues. The CDR3 protein is CASSLSGTDTQYF. In nucleotides, the CDR3 is TGTGCCAGCAGCTTATCGGGCACAGATACGCAGTATTTT. Variable domain in full (rest from reference TRBV7-3 and TRBJ2-3): GAGVSQTPSNKVTEKGKYVELRCDPISGHTALYWYRQSLGQGPEFLIYFQGTGAADDSGLPNDRFFAVRPEGSVSTLKIQRTERGDSAVYLCASSLSGTDTQYFGPGTRLTVL.

DNA for the CDR3: TGTGCCACCAGCAGTGAGGGCCGAGGGGGAACCCCCTACGAGCAGTACTTC. Its protein is CATSSEGRGGTPYEQYF. The V gene is TRBV24-1, the J gene TRBJ2-7; possible D gene TRBD1, 6 bases. The germline V gene encodes CDR1 KGHDR and CDR2 SFDVKD. With 7 bases removed from V and 2 bases from J, the gap between germline ends came to 23 bases. The CDR3 runs 17 residues.

This chain connects TRBV28 to TRBJ2-7; D unresolved. In germline, CDR1 is MDHEN, CDR2 SYDVKM. Trimming left V 2 bases short and J 4 bases short, with 12 bases between. The CDR3 runs 14 residues. Here the CDR3 reads CASSLPPWGYEQYF. CDR3 sequence (DNA): TGTGCCAGCAGTTTACCCCCGTGGGGTTACGAGCAGTACTTC.

The genes are TRBV5-4 and TRBJ2-1; TRBD2 aligns across 15 bases. The germline gives CDR1 SGHNT, CDR2 YYREEE (reference sequence). V lost 4 bases and J lost 2; bases outside the gene matches: 7. The CDR3 contains 18 residues. The CDR3 reads CASSPQRTSGRAYNEQFF. The DNA of the CDR3 is TGTGCCAGCAGCCCCCAGCGGACTAGCGGGAGGGCCTACAATGAGCAGTTCTTC.

The chain has TRBV4-1 and TRBJ2-7, with 10 bases aligning to TRBD2. This CDR3 is built from 17 residues. From germline, CDR1 is MGHRA and CDR2 YSYEKL. Losses at the gene ends were 0 bases for V and 3 bases for J; bases not matched to a gene: 8. CDR3 in amino acids: CASSQDHLAGVSYEQYF. The DNA for the CDR3 is TGCGCCAGCAGCCAAGATCACCTAGCGGGAGTAAGCTACGAGCAGTACTTC.

V usage is TRBV9 and J usage is TRBJ1-1; 8 positions agree with TRBD1. The CDR3 extends over 18 amino acids. V shed 4 bases and J 0 bases; nucleotides not matched to a gene: 14. Germline V CDR1 and CDR2: SGDLS, YYNGEE. CDR3 sequence reads: CASSLLSRDRNMNTEAFF. The CDR3 bases are TGTGCCAGCAGCTTATTAAGCCGGGACAGGAATATGAACACTGAAGCTTTCTTT.

This chain connects TRBV3-1 (or the pseudogene TRBV3-2) to TRBJ2-1, with 7 positions matching TRBD1. Germline CDR1 LGHDT, CDR2 YNNKEL (reference sequence). V lost 5 bases to trimming and J lost 9 bases; unmatched junction nucleotides: 13. This CDR3 has 15 amino acids. The CDR3 sequence: CASSTAGTVDSEQFF. CDR3 nucleotide sequence: TGTGCCAGCAGCACAGCCGGGACAGTAGATAGTGAGCAGTTCTTC.